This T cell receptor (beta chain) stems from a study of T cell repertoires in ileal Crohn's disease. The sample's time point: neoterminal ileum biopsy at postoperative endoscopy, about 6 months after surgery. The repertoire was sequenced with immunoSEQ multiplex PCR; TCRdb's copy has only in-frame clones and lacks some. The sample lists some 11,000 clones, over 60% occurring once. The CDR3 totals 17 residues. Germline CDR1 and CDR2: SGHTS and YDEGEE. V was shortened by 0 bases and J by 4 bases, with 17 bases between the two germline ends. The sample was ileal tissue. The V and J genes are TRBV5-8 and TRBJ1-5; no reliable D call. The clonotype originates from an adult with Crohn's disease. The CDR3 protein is CASSLGPTHGPNQPQHF. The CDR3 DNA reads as TGTGCCAGCAGCTTGGGGCCGACACACGGTCCTAATCAGCCCCAGCATTTT.